The 15 T cell receptor beta chains below all came from one sample that was sequenced in a study of T cell repertoires in cytomegalovirus infection. Antigens for these TCRs are unknown. TCRdb re-derived calls from the reads in MiXCR, one entry per CDR3 protein. The data contain roughly 700,000 distinct CDR3 sequences, around a third of them singletons. Sequenced here: cultured PBMCs, sampled from culture after CMV antigen stimulation. These receptors all come from a human donor in good health (CMV status not recorded). Some clones in this sample may be carry-over from other donors' samples.

This clonotype came up a few times. Written as DNA, the CDR3 is TGTGCCAGCGGAGGAAAAAAGGATGGGGATGAGCAGTTCTTC. Its translation is CASGGKKDGDEQFF. The rearrangement uses TRBV6-6 and TRBJ2-1; perhaps TRBD2 as D (5 bases). V was shortened by 8 bases and J by 8 bases, with 19 bases between the two germline ends. The CDR3 length is 14 residues. CDR1 is MNHNY, CDR2 SVGAGI, per germline (reference sequence).

This chain joins TRBV28 and TRBJ2-7; 7 bases align to TRBD2. Germline assignment: CDR1 MDHEN and CDR2 SYDVKM. This CDR3 has 15 amino acids. V trimming: 6 bases; J trimming: 2 bases; junction bases outside the gene matches: 10. The CDR3 region has the DNA TGTGCCAGCAGGAGAGGGAGGGCGGAGACCTACGAGCAGTACTTC. Translating gives CASRRGRAETYEQYF.

The J gene is TRBJ1-2, the V gene TRBV12-3 or TRBV12-4; D call uncertain. This CDR3 comprises 13 residues. The V and J ends lost 6 bases and 4 bases respectively, with 12 bases between them. Here the CDR3 DNA reads TGTGCCAGCAGCCGTACACCAATCTATGGCTACACCTTC. Amino acid sequence: CASSRTPIYGYTF.

The chain uses TRBV6-2 or TRBV6-3 and TRBJ1-2; D ambiguous. The germline V gene encodes CDR1 MNHEY and CDR2 SVGEGT. V was pared by 7 bases and J by 6 bases, with 12 bases between. This CDR3 contains 12 residues. CDR3 loop: CASTRAANGYTF. DNA of the CDR3: TGTGCCAGCACCCGAGCAGCGAATGGCTACACCTTC.

This clonotype showed up just a few times. V is TRBV28 and J is TRBJ1-5, with 8 bases fitting TRBD1. V lost 7 bases to trimming and J lost 6 bases; unmatched junction nucleotides: 11. Germline V gene lookup returns CDR1 MDHEN and CDR2 SYDVKM. The CDR3 runs 15 residues. The CDR3 sequence is CASNYRGTGFQPQHF. For the CDR3, the DNA is TGTGCCAGCAACTACCGTGGGACAGGCTTTCAGCCCCAGCATTTT.

This clonotype was recorded a few times. The chain combines TRBV7-3 with TRBJ1-2; weak D call: TRBD1 (6 bases). Trimming took 2 bases from V and 6 from J, leaving 22 bases between them. In germline, CDR1 is SGHTA, CDR2 FQGTGA. There are 17 residues in the CDR3. CDR3 in amino acids: CASSLQGPSLDGDGYTF. CDR3 sequence (DNA): TGTGCCAGCAGCTTACAGGGGCCATCCCTTGATGGGGATGGCTACACCTTC.

This clonotype was seen only a few times. J is TRBJ1-5 and V is TRBV19; 10 bases are shared with TRBD1. Trimming took 9 bases from V and 7 from J; bases not matched to a gene: 18. Germline CDR1 reads LNHDA; CDR2 reads SQIVND (reference sequence). This CDR3 has 17 residues. The CDR3 is CASQDRGRLGEGQPQHF. In nucleotides, the CDR3 is TGTGCCAGCCAAGACAGGGGGCGCCTAGGGGAAGGGCAGCCCCAGCATTTT.

V and J are TRBV6-2 or TRBV6-3 and TRBJ2-3, with 13 bases matching TRBD2. The CDR3 is made up of 19 amino acids. Unmatched junction bases numbered 12, after V lost 2 bases and J lost 4 bases. Germline V gene sequence: CDR1 MNHEY, CDR2 SVGEGT. CDR3 sequence (DNA): TGTGCCAGCAGTTACGTAGGACTAGCGGGGGCCACGGTCTCAGATACGCAGTATTTT. This encodes CASSYVGLAGATVSDTQYF.

This chain's CDR3 is CASRGSTNEKLFF. CDR3 in DNA: TGTGCCAGCCGTGGATCAACTAATGAAAAACTGTTTTTT. The gene calls are TRBV12-3 or TRBV12-4 and TRBJ1-4; D is unresolved. V was shortened by 8 bases and J by 0 bases, with 7 bases between the two germline ends. CDR3 length equals 13 residues.

At least ten counts were recorded for this clonotype. V usage is TRBV12-3 or TRBV12-4 and J usage is TRBJ1-1; D gene unclear. This CDR3 spans 16 amino acids. Trimming took off 1 base at V and 1 base at J, with 13 bases between the two ends. The DNA for the CDR3 is TGTGCCAGCAGTTTAGAGACCCCCGGAGGGAACACTGAAGCTTTCTTT. Residues: CASSLETPGGNTEAFF.

The chain joins TRBV6-6 to TRBJ2-1; maybe TRBD2 (5 bases). The CDR3 has 20 residues. From germline, CDR1 is MNHNY and CDR2 SVGAGI (reference sequence). Between the trimmed V and J ends, which lost 0 bases and 4 bases, there was a span of 25 bases. Here the CDR3 reads CASSYSMWEPLQNKYNEQFF. The CDR3 DNA reads TGTGCCAGCAGTTACTCGATGTGGGAGCCACTCCAGAATAAATACAATGAGCAGTTCTTC.

This chain joins TRBV7-2 and TRBJ1-2; tentatively, D is TRBD1 (5 bases). V was shortened by 1 base and J by 4 bases, with 10 bases between the two germline ends. The V gene's germline CDR1 is SGHTA and CDR2 FQGNSA. The CDR3 covers 14 residues. In DNA, the CDR3 is TGTGCCAGCAGCTTAGAGGTGGGGGGCTATGGCTACACCTTC. Translating gives CASSLEVGGYGYTF.

The chain has TRBV6-6 and TRBJ1-2; TRBD1 matches at 8 bases. Germline V gene data show CDR1 as MNHNY and CDR2 as SVGAGI (reference sequence). V lost 6 bases, J lost 2 bases, and 11 bases stayed unmatched. The CDR3 is 16 residues long. The CDR3 here is CASSPTNWDRNYGYTF. The DNA for the CDR3 is TGTGCCAGCAGCCCAACCAACTGGGACAGGAACTATGGCTACACCTTC.

The chain couples TRBV7-2 to TRBJ1-2; TRBD1 agrees at 7 bases. The V segment lost 4 bases and the J segment 6 bases; nucleotides outside the gene matches: 17. CDR3 length: 17 amino acids. CDR1 is SGHTA, CDR2 FQGNSA, per germline. CDR3 sequence (DNA): TGTGCCAGCAGCTCCACCCCCGAGACAGGGTGGAGTCATGGCTACACCTTC. It translates to CASSSTPETGWSHGYTF.

CDR3: CASSLSPNGYEQYF. Here the CDR3 DNA reads TGTGCCAGCAGTTTATCCCCCAACGGCTACGAGCAGTACTTC. The gene calls are TRBV27 and TRBJ2-7; no reliable D call. The V gene's germline CDR1 is MNHEY and CDR2 SMNVEV (reference sequence). The CDR3 is made up of 14 amino acids. Trimming removed 0 bases at V and 3 bases at J, with 9 bases between.